One sample yielded the 27 T cell receptor beta chains listed below, sequenced in a study of blood T cells in healthy people across ages. Combining a sample-barcoded 5' primer with a J-beta primer mix, a second PCR ran for about 7 to 11 cycles. In TCRdb, the 5' RACE reads were re-called with MiXCR into one record per CDR3 protein. The sample holds more than 650,000 distinct CDR3 sequences, about 53% seen once. The sample taken for sequencing was blood. The receptor source for this set is a man older than 75 in good health.

The chain uses TRBV4-1 and TRBJ2-5; TRBD1 aligns across 7 bases. V shed 8 bases and J 5 bases; nucleotides not matched to a gene: 11. Looked up from germline, CDR1 is MGHRA and CDR2 is YSYEKL. This CDR3 has 14 residues. CDR3 coding DNA: TGCGCCAGCGGGCGGCAGGGGGTGTGGGAGACCCAGTACTTC. As protein: CASGRQGVWETQYF.

This chain joins TRBV9 and TRBJ1-3; TRBD1 matches at 9 bases. The germline CDR1 and CDR2 sequences are SGDLS and YYNGEE. The trim removed 2 bases at V and 4 bases at J, leaving 13 bases unmatched. CDR3 size: 18 residues. The CDR3 bases are TGTGCCAGCAGCGTTACGCTGGGGGACAGGGTACGGGGAAACACCATATATTTT. Translation: CASSVTLGDRVRGNTIYF.

In DNA, the CDR3 is TGTGCCAGCAGCTTAGAACGGACGGGGCCAGCCGAGCAGTACTTC. This translates into CASSLERTGPAEQYF. This sequence joins TRBV13 and TRBJ2-4; TRBD1 or TRBD2 may be the D gene (5 bases each). The J call may be in error: the DNA end matches TRBJ2-7 better. Per germline, CDR1 PRHDT and CDR2 FYEKMQ (reference sequence). The CDR3 contains 15 residues.

This clonotype was counted a single time. The chain uses TRBV25-1 and TRBJ2-1; D is uncertain. This CDR3 has 11 amino acids. Germline V lookup: CDR1 MGHDK, CDR2 SYGVNS. The V and J ends lost 4 bases and 15 bases respectively, with 13 bases between them. The CDR3 here is CASSVGWAVFF. The CDR3 nucleotides are TGTGCCAGCAGTGTTGGGTGGGCGGTGTTCTTC.

V is TRBV25-1 and J is TRBJ2-3; D remains unclear. The CDR3 totals 11 residues. V lost 9 bases and J lost 7, with 11 bases in between. The germline CDR1 and CDR2 sequences are MGHDK and SYGVNS. The CDR3 region is CASGVGNTQYF. CDR3 coding DNA: TGTGCCAGTGGAGTTGGGAATACGCAGTATTTT.

This clonotype was observed a few times. The chain joins TRBV27 to TRBJ2-7; D remains ambiguous. This CDR3 contains 15 residues. Trimming left V 5 bases short and J 2 bases short, with 16 bases between. The germline CDR1 and CDR2 sequences are MNHEY and SMNVEV (reference sequence). In DNA form, the CDR3 reads TGTGCCAGCAGTGAACAAGCTGGCAGACCCTACGAGCAGTACTTC. It yields the protein CASSEQAGRPYEQYF.

The rearrangement uses TRBV13 and TRBJ2-5, with TRBD2 identical over 10 bases. V was clipped by 5 bases and J by 11 bases; unmatched bases: 14. The CDR3 contains 15 residues. Germline V gene data show CDR1 as PRHDT and CDR2 as FYEKMQ (reference sequence). The CDR3 coding sequence is TGTGCCAGCAGCCTATTAGCGGGAGGCCCGGAGGAGCAGTACTTC. Amino acid sequence: CASSLLAGGPEEQYF.

This clonotype has only a few counts. V is TRBV29-1 and J is TRBJ2-3; no clear D gene. The CDR3 spans 10 residues. Germline V lookup: CDR1 SQVTM, CDR2 ANQGSEA. Trimming left V 4 bases short and J 14 bases short, with 13 bases between. CDR3 sequence: CSVGGEYAYF. In DNA, the CDR3 is TGCAGCGTTGGTGGGGAATACGCGTATTTT.

V is TRBV10-3 and J is TRBJ2-3; D is undetermined. CDR1 and CDR2 (germline): ENHRY, SYGVKD. Trimming shortened V by 11 bases and J by 14 bases, and 20 bases separated the two germline ends. This CDR3 comprises 11 residues. CDR3 amino acids: CAGASTRDAYF. The CDR3 DNA is TGTGCCGGCGCATCCACCAGAGACGCGTATTTT.

The V and J genes are TRBV6-1 and TRBJ2-1, with D unresolved. Germline CDR1 MNHNS, CDR2 SASEGT. Trimming left V 6 bases short and J 7 bases short, with 10 bases between. The CDR3 runs to 12 residues. The CDR3 is CASRGHKNEQFF. The CDR3 nucleotides read TGTGCCAGCAGGGGTCACAAAAATGAGCAGTTCTTC.

The sample holds one count of this clonotype. V gene TRBV9 combines with J gene TRBJ2-3; 10 positions agree with TRBD2. This CDR3 contains 17 residues. The germline V gene has CDR1 SGDLS and CDR2 YYNGEE. V shed 0 bases, J shed 14 bases, and the junction held 18 bases outside the gene matches. Here the CDR3 DNA reads TGTGCCAGCAGCGTAGGGGGGACTAGCGAGAAGCACAGATACGCGTATTTT. Translated: CASSVGGTSEKHRYAYF.

The chain recombines TRBV11-2 with TRBJ1-2; no reliable D call. Per germline, CDR1 SGHAT and CDR2 FQNNGV. CDR3 size: 12 residues. The V end was cut by 4 bases, the J end by 6 bases, with 9 bases between. The CDR3 sequence is CASSSRRDGYTF. DNA for the CDR3: TGTGCCAGCAGCTCCCGGCGGGATGGCTACACCTTC.

This clonotype occurred a few times. This chain uses TRBV6-5 with TRBJ2-5, with TRBD2 as a possible D gene (6 bases). The end of the DNA fits TRBJ2-7 better, so the J call may be wrong. Germline CDR1 and CDR2: MNHEY and SVGAGI. The CDR3 is made up of 16 amino acids. CDR3 bases: TGTGCCAGCAGTTACTGGCACGGGCCGGGAGCAAACGAGCAGTACTTC. This encodes CASSYWHGPGANEQYF.

In DNA, the CDR3 is TGTGCCAGCAGTCTCCTCGGACAGGCGGACTACACCTTC. It translates to CASSLLGQADYTF. This chain connects TRBV12-3 or TRBV12-4 to TRBJ1-2; 7 bases map to TRBD1. Germline trimming cut 5 bases from V and 10 bases from J; bases unmatched to any gene: 10. The CDR3 loop spans 13 amino acids.

Only a few counts were recorded for this clonotype. This chain links TRBV11-2 with TRBJ1-2, with 8 bases that match TRBD1. This CDR3 region has 13 residues. Germline V gives CDR1 SGHAT, CDR2 FQNNGV. Unmatched junction bases numbered 7, after V lost 6 bases and J lost 7 bases. CDR3 in amino acids: CASRPQGARGYTF. For the CDR3, the DNA is TGTGCCAGCAGACCTCAGGGGGCGCGTGGCTACACCTTC.

The rearrangement uses TRBV11-2 and TRBJ2-3, with TRBD1 as a possible D gene (6 bases). Germline V gene lookup returns CDR1 SGHAT and CDR2 FQNNGV. The CDR3 contains 15 residues. Trimming pared 7 bases from V and 2 bases from J, leaving 16 bases between. CDR3 protein: CASIATGVITDTQYF. The CDR3 coding sequence is TGTGCCAGCATAGCGACAGGAGTAATCACAGATACGCAGTATTTT.

This chain connects TRBV28 to TRBJ1-5; 9 nucleotides align to TRBD1. With 6 bases clipped from V and 3 bases from J, the junction kept 9 bases outside the gene matches. The CDR3 spans 16 residues. CDR1 and CDR2 from the germline V gene are MDHEN and SYDVKM. CDR3: CASSQGGQGPNQPQHF. In nucleotides, the CDR3 is TGTGCCAGCAGCCAGGGGGGACAGGGCCCCAATCAGCCCCAGCATTTT.

The J gene is TRBJ1-2, the V gene TRBV21-1; the table's D call TRBD1 went unverified against the DNA. TRBV21-1 is designated a pseudogene. This CDR3 region has 14 residues. Written as DNA, the CDR3 is TGTGCCAGCAGCGCAGGACAGGGAGGCGGTGGCTACACCTTC. Protein product: CASSAGQGGGGYTF.

The genes are TRBV3-1 and TRBJ2-3; unclear D gene. CDR1 is LGHDT, CDR2 YNNKEL, per germline (reference sequence). The germline V and J ends were trimmed by 3 bases and 2 bases, with 9 bases remaining between them. The CDR3 totals 14 residues. In DNA, the CDR3 is TGTGCCAGCAGCCAGGGCAGCTTCACAGATACGCAGTATTTT. This translates into CASSQGSFTDTQYF.

V and J are TRBV5-5 and TRBJ2-7, with D possibly called TRBD1 or TRBD2 (5 bases each). The DNA end is a closer match to TRBJ2-4, so the J assignment may be wrong. This CDR3 region has 15 residues. Germline V lookup: CDR1 SGHKS, CDR2 YYEKEE (reference sequence). In DNA, the CDR3 is TGTGCCAGCAGCCCACCTGGGACAGCCAAAAACATTCAGTACTTC. This encodes CASSPPGTAKNIQYF.

The chain employs TRBV27 and TRBJ2-7, with a tentative D call TRBD1 (7 bases). Trimming pared 5 bases from V and 7 bases from J, leaving 18 bases between. CDR1 is MNHEY and CDR2 is SMNVEV in the germline V gene (reference sequence). The CDR3 spans 14 residues. This CDR3 is CASSPRGDTGEQYF. CDR3 coding DNA: TGTGCCAGCAGTCCCAGGGGGGACACCGGGGAGCAGTACTTC.

V gene TRBV29-1 combines with J gene TRBJ1-2; D uncertain. Germline V lookup: CDR1 SQVTM, CDR2 ANQGSEA. CDR3 length: 12 residues. V lost 5 bases, J lost 4 bases, and 11 bases lay in between. Here the CDR3 DNA reads TGCAGCGTTTCAGACCTAGGCTATGGCTACACCTTC. This encodes CSVSDLGYGYTF.

The chain's CDR3 is CASSKGGDRDYNSPLHF. CDR3 nucleotide sequence: TGTGCCAGCAGCAAAGGGGGGGACAGGGACTATAATTCACCCCTCCACTTT. The V and J genes are TRBV21-1 and TRBJ1-6; the table gives TRBD1 as D, unverified against the DNA. TRBV21-1 is tagged as a pseudogene. This CDR3 spans 17 amino acids.

This chain uses TRBV10-3 with TRBJ2-1; D is perhaps TRBD1 (6 bases). The CDR3 is 15 residues long. Trimming took 5 bases from V and 0 from J, leaving 11 bases between them. The germline V gene has CDR1 ENHRY and CDR2 SYGVKD. The CDR3, as DNA: TGTGCCATCAGTAGGACAGAGAGCTCCTACAATGAGCAGTTCTTC. It translates to CAISRTESSYNEQFF.

Worth noting for this clonotype: The final CDR3 position lacks the conserved phenylalanine or tryptophan, pointing to a likely read error. It is unclear where the CDR3 begins or ends on the DNA, so no DNA is shown, and the CDR3 is as TCRdb lists it. The genes are TRBV29-1 and TRBJ2-1; TRBD2, the table's D call, lacks a check against the DNA. The CDR3 spans 15 residues, counting both ends. Germline V gene sequence: CDR1 SQVTM, CDR2 ANQGSEA. The CDR3 sequence: CSVGGWGQNGYTFGS.

V is TRBV6-1 and J is TRBJ1-5; D is ambiguous. Trimming stripped 1 base from V and 5 bases from J, with 9 bases between. CDR1 MNHNS and CDR2 SASEGT come from the germline V gene. The CDR3 extends over 14 amino acids. This CDR3 reads CASSEGGGYQPQHF. In DNA form, the CDR3 reads TGTGCCAGCAGTGAAGGGGGAGGCTATCAGCCCCAGCATTTT.

The gene calls are TRBV20-1 and TRBJ2-6; 13 bases fit TRBD2. The ends lost 1 base at V and 0 bases at J; junction bases unmatched: 3. This CDR3 comprises 18 residues. Germline V gene data show CDR1 as DFQATT and CDR2 as SNEGSKA (reference sequence). The CDR3, as DNA: TGCAGTGCTAGAGGGACTAGCGGGAGTCGCTCTGGGGCCAACGTCCTGACTTTC. Translated, it gives CSARGTSGSRSGANVLTF.